Listed here are 25 T cell receptor beta chains from one sample, sequenced in a study of blood T cell repertoires in COVID-19. Assay: immunoSEQ multiplex PCR; the TCRdb copy retains only in-frame clones and omits some. The data hold 190,000 or so clones, with approximately 87% observed a single time. Sequences were obtained from peripheral blood. All receptors come from a woman younger than 35 who had recovered from COVID-19.

The V gene is TRBV7-2, the J gene TRBJ2-7, with a possible D match to TRBD2 (6 bases). V was trimmed by 1 base and J by 0 bases, leaving 19 bases between them. CDR3 length equals 18 residues. Germline V gives CDR1 SGHTA, CDR2 FQGNSA. The CDR3 loop is CASSLDAPGGVSSYEQYF. CDR3 DNA sequence: TGTGCCAGCAGCTTAGACGCTCCCGGCGGGGTAAGCTCCTACGAGCAGTACTTC.

The genes are TRBV6-2 or TRBV6-3 and TRBJ1-2, with a possible D match to TRBD1 (5 bases). Germline V lookup: CDR1 MNHEY, CDR2 SVGEGT. The CDR3 is 13 residues long. V dropped 4 bases and J dropped 4 bases, with 10 bases sitting between them. CDR3 residues: CASSLQGIYGYTF. Written as DNA, the CDR3 is TGTGCCAGCAGTTTGCAGGGAATCTATGGCTACACCTTC.

This chain joins TRBV2 and TRBJ2-1; the match to TRBD2 covers 7 bases. This CDR3 contains 14 residues. Per germline, CDR1 SNHLY and CDR2 FYNNEI. Losses at the gene ends were 4 bases for V and 5 bases for J; bases not matched to a gene: 5. The CDR3 nucleotides read TGTGCCAGCAGTGTGTCTAGCGGCCACAATGAGCAGTTCTTC. Translating it yields CASSVSSGHNEQFF.

The chain carries TRBV29-1 and TRBJ1-2; D uncertain. From germline, CDR1 is SQVTM and CDR2 ANQGSEA. The CDR3 extends over 8 amino acids. V gave up 4 bases and J gave up 8 bases, with 2 bases separating them. The CDR3 loop is CSVAGYTF. Written as DNA, the CDR3 is TGCAGCGTTGCGGGCTACACCTTC.

The V gene is TRBV24-1, the J gene TRBJ2-2, with a tentative D call TRBD1 (6 bases). Germline V lookup: CDR1 KGHDR, CDR2 SFDVKD. The CDR3 consists of 16 residues. V dropped 0 bases and J dropped 1 base, with 8 bases sitting between them. CDR3 coding DNA: TGTGCCACCAGTGATTTGCAGGGACAGAACACCGGGGAGCTGTTTTTT. Translating it yields CATSDLQGQNTGELFF.

The chain employs TRBV19 and TRBJ2-3; a weak D match, TRBD1 (6 bases). Trimming took off 8 bases at V and 3 bases at J, with 12 bases between the two ends. The CDR3 sequence is 13 residues long. The germline V gene encodes CDR1 LNHDA and CDR2 SQIVND (reference sequence). CDR3 in DNA: TGTGCCAGTCAGAATGACAGGACAGATACGCAGTATTTT. It yields the protein CASQNDRTDTQYF.

The chain uses TRBV7-8 and TRBJ1-1; no reliable D call. The V end was cut by 1 base, the J end by 1 base, with 10 bases between. The length of the CDR3 is 15 residues. Germline V lookup: CDR1 SGHVS, CDR2 FQNEAQ. CDR3 residues: CASSLVFGRNTEAFF. CDR3 DNA sequence: TGTGCCAGCAGCTTAGTCTTCGGGAGGAACACTGAAGCTTTCTTT.

This chain uses TRBV3-1 (or the pseudogene TRBV3-2) with TRBJ2-2, with D perhaps TRBD1 (5 bases). The V gene lost 4 bases and the J gene lost 0 bases, with 12 bases spanning the gap. CDR3 size: 16 residues. CDR1 is LGHDT and CDR2 is YNNKEL in the germline V gene (reference sequence). The CDR3 loop reads CASSPAGQSNTGELFF. DNA of the CDR3: TGTGCCAGCAGCCCGGCAGGGCAGTCGAACACCGGGGAGCTGTTTTTT.

Of note for this clone: Germline is not matched at one junction end, which may reflect a read error. CDR3 region: CASSLVGGVHNEQFF. Here the CDR3 DNA reads TGTGCTAGCAGCTTAGTTGGGGGCGTCCACAATGAGCAGTTCTTC. V gene TRBV7-7 combines with J gene TRBJ2-1; D is perhaps TRBD1 (6 bases). This CDR3 comprises 15 residues. Germline V gene sequence: CDR1 SSHAT, CDR2 FNYEAQ (reference sequence).

This clone showed up many times. V usage is TRBV29-1 and J usage is TRBJ2-1; D is possibly TRBD1 (5 bases). The germline V gene encodes CDR1 SQVTM and CDR2 ANQGSEA. The CDR3 consists of 11 residues. Trimming removed 6 bases from V and 4 bases from J, with 7 bases in between. The CDR3 loop is CSVDRYNEQFF. The CDR3 coding sequence is TGCAGCGTCGACAGATACAATGAGCAGTTCTTC.

This rearrangement joins TRBV9 to TRBJ2-7, with D maybe TRBD1 (6 bases). The CDR3 runs 13 residues. Trimming cost V 3 bases and J 6 bases, with 13 bases left between them. The germline V gene has CDR1 SGDLS and CDR2 YYNGEE. The CDR3 coding sequence is TGTGCCAGCAGCGAACTTTCCAGGGGCGAGCAGTACTTC. Its protein product is CASSELSRGEQYF. Together with reference TRBV9 and TRBJ2-7, the CDR3 gives the full variable domain: DSGVTQTPKHLITATGQRVTLRCSPRSGDLSVYWYQQSLDQGLQFLIQYYNGEERAKGNILERFSAQQFPDLHSELNLSSLELGDSALYFCASSELSRGEQYFGPGTRLTVT.

The chain has TRBV6-5 and TRBJ1-1; TRBD1 might be the D (5 bases). The germline V and J ends were trimmed by 4 bases and 3 bases, with 15 bases remaining between them. CDR1 MNHEY and CDR2 SVGAGI come from the germline V gene. This CDR3 contains 15 residues. CDR3 region: CASSLIGRGDTEAFF. In DNA form, the CDR3 reads TGTGCCAGCAGTTTAATTGGACGGGGGGACACTGAAGCTTTCTTT.

This clone came up a few times. This chain joins TRBV5-4 and TRBJ1-1; 10 nucleotides line up with TRBD1. CDR1 is SGHNT, CDR2 YYREEE, per germline (reference sequence). Trimming cost V 4 bases and J 6 bases; bases outside gene matches: 9. The CDR3 has 15 amino acids. The CDR3 nucleotides are TGTGCCAGCAGCCAATCAAGGGACAGGGGAGCTGAAGCTTTCTTT. The encoded protein is CASSQSRDRGAEAFF.

The rearrangement links TRBV21-1 to TRBJ1-5; the listed D gene, TRBD1, was not tested against the DNA. TRBV21-1 is termed a pseudogene. The CDR3 consists of 15 residues. Here the CDR3 DNA reads TGTGCCAGCAGACCAGACAGGGGGCGAGCAAAGCCCCAGCATTTT. It translates to CASRPDRGRAKPQHF.

This clone was seen a handful of times. CDR3 in amino acids: CASSLRVNTEAFF. The CDR3 DNA reads TGTGCCAGCAGCTTACGAGTGAACACTGAAGCTTTCTTT. The rearrangement links TRBV11-2 to TRBJ1-1, with D hard to call. Germline V gene sequence: CDR1 SGHAT, CDR2 FQNNGV. Trimming took off 2 bases at V and 0 bases at J, with 4 bases between the two ends. The CDR3 is 13 amino acids.

In DNA, the CDR3 is TGTGCCAGCAGCTTAGGAAGGACTAGCGGGGGGGTTCAAGAGACCCAGTACTTC. It is translated as CASSLGRTSGGVQETQYF. The rearrangement links TRBV11-2 to TRBJ2-5; 15 bases are shared with TRBD2. The germline CDR1 and CDR2 sequences are SGHAT and FQNNGV. The CDR3 has 18 residues. V lost 1 base, J lost 2 bases, and 5 bases stayed unmatched.

The rearrangement links TRBV28 to TRBJ1-1; TRBD1 agrees at 7 bases. Germline trimming cut 7 bases from V and 1 base from J; bases unmatched to any gene: 12. This CDR3 spans 16 amino acids. The germline V gene encodes CDR1 MDHEN and CDR2 SYDVKM. The CDR3: CASTLLRTGANTEAFF. CDR3 DNA: TGTGCCAGCACCCTTCTCCGGACAGGCGCGAACACTGAAGCTTTCTTT.

The CDR3 sequence: CASSQAYTSGMSSYNEQFF. In nucleotides, the CDR3 is TGCGCCAGCAGCCAAGCTTATACTAGCGGGATGAGCTCCTACAATGAGCAGTTCTTC. V gene TRBV4-3 combines with J gene TRBJ2-1; 10 bases agree with TRBD2. Germline trimming cut 1 base from V and 0 bases from J; bases unmatched to any gene: 9. The CDR3 runs to 19 residues. Germline V gene lookup returns CDR1 LGHNA and CDR2 YSLEER.

This clone was detected ten times or more. V gene TRBV6-2 or TRBV6-3 combines with J gene TRBJ2-1; D unresolved. Trimming cost V 4 bases and J 8 bases, with 12 bases left between them. CDR1 is MNHEY and CDR2 is SVGEGT in the germline V gene. The CDR3 has 13 residues. In DNA form, the CDR3 reads TGTGCCAGCAGTTTGTCCTTTTTCGATGAGCAGTTCTTC. Translating it yields CASSLSFFDEQFF.

The chain couples TRBV4-1 to TRBJ1-1; D is unclear. CDR3 length: 13 amino acids. Deletions cut 0 bases from V and 5 bases from J, with 7 bases between. CDR1 is MGHRA, CDR2 YSYEKL, per germline. The CDR3 DNA sequence: TGCGCCAGCAGCCAAGATGGACTGACTGAAGCTTTCTTT. This translates into CASSQDGLTEAFF.

The gene calls are TRBV6-5 and TRBJ1-1; tentative D call: TRBD1 (5 bases). Germline CDR1 is MNHEY and CDR2 is SVGAGI. With 5 bases removed from V and 1 base from J, the gap between germline ends came to 8 bases. The CDR3 sequence is 13 residues long. Here the CDR3 reads CASSPQGNTEAFF. DNA of the CDR3: TGTGCCAGCAGTCCCCAGGGGAACACTGAAGCTTTCTTT.

This chain uses TRBV7-2 with TRBJ1-1; the match to TRBD1 covers 8 bases. This CDR3 has 15 residues. V was pared by 5 bases and J by 5 bases, with 10 bases of the junction left unmatched. In germline, CDR1 is SGHTA, CDR2 FQGNSA. The CDR3 sequence is CASSPWTGWSTEAFF. DNA for the CDR3: TGTGCCAGCAGCCCGTGGACAGGGTGGAGTACTGAAGCTTTCTTT.

The genes are TRBV12-3 or TRBV12-4 and TRBJ2-1; a weak D match, TRBD2 (6 bases). V shed 5 bases and J shed 8 bases, with 13 bases lying between them. CDR3 length: 13 residues. CDR3 loop: CASSQKRRDEQFF. The CDR3 coding sequence is TGTGCCAGCAGTCAGAAAAGGAGGGATGAGCAGTTCTTC.

The chain has TRBV2 and TRBJ1-3; possibly TRBD1 for D (5 bases). The germline V gene encodes CDR1 SNHLY and CDR2 FYNNEI. V was pared by 0 bases and J by 3 bases, with 9 bases between. This CDR3 spans 15 amino acids. As DNA, the CDR3 is TGTGCCAGCAGTGAAGCGCTTGGACATGGAAACACCATATATTTT. Encoded protein: CASSEALGHGNTIYF.

The chain couples TRBV7-3 to TRBJ2-1, with D possibly matching TRBD2 (6 bases). V lost 5 bases to trimming and J lost 1 base, with 18 bases between them. Germline loops: CDR1 SGHTA, CDR2 FQGTGA. The CDR3 sequence is 17 residues long. The CDR3, as DNA: TGTGCCAGCAGCCGCCGGGGGAGCGGGCCTTCCTACAATGAGCAGTTCTTC. It translates to CASSRRGSGPSYNEQFF.